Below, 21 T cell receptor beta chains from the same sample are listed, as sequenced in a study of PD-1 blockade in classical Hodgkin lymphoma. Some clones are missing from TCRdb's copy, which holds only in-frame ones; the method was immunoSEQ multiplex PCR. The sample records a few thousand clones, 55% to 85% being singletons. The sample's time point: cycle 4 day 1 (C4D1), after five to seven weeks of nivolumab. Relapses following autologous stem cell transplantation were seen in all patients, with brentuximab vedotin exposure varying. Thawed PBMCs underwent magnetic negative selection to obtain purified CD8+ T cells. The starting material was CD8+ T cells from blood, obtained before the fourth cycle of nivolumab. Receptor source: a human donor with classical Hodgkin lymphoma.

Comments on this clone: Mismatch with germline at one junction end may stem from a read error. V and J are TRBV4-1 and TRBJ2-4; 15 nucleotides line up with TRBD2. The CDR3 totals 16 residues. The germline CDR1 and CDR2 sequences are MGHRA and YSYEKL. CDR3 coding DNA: TGCGCCGGCAGCCAAGGACTAGCGGGAGGGGGAAACATTCAGTACTTC. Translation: CAGSQGLAGGGNIQYF.

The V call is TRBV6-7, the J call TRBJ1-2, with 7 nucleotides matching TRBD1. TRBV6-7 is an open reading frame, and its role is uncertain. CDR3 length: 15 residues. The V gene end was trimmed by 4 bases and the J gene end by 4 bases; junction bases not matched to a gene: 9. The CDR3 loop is CASSFSQGVSYGYTF. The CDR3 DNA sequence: TGTGCCAGCAGTTTTTCCCAGGGGGTTTCCTATGGCTACACCTTC.

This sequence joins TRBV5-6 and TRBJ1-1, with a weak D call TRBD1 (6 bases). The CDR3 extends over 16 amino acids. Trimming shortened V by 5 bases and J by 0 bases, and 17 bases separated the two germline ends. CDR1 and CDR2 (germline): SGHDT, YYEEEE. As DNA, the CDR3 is TGTGCCAGCAGGTGGACAGAGCTTACAATGAACACTGAAGCTTTCTTT. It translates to CASRWTELTMNTEAFF.

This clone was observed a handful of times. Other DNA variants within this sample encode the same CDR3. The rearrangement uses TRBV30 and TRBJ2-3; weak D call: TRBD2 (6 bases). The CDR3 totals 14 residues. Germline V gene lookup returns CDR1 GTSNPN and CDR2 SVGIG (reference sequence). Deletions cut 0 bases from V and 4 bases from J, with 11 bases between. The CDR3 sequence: CAWSVLGRADTQYF. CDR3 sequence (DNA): TGTGCCTGGAGTGTACTCGGGAGAGCAGATACGCAGTATTTT.

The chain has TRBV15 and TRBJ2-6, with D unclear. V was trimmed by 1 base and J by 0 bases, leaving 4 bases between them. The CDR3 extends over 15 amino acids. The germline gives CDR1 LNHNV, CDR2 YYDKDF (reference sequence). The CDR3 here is CATSRASSGANVLTF. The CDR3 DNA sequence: TGTGCCACCAGCAGAGCGAGCTCTGGGGCCAACGTCCTGACTTTC. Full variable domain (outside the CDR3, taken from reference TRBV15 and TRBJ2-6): DAMVIQNPRYQVTQFGKPVTLSCSQTLNHNVMYWYQQKSSQAPKLLFHYYDKDFNNEADTPDNFQSRRPNTSFCFLDIRSPGLGDTAMYLCATSRASSGANVLTFGAGSRLTVL.

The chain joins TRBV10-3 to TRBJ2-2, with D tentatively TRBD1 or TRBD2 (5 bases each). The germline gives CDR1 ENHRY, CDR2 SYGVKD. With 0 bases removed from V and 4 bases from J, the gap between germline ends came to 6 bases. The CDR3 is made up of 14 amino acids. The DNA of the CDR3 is TGTGCCATCAGTGAGTCTGGGGGCACCGGGGAGCTGTTTTTT. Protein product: CAISESGGTGELFF.

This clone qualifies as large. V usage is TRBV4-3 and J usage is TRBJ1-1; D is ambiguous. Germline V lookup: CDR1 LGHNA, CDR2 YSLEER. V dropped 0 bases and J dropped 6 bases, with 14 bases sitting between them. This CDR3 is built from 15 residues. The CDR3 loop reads CASSQDLGVRAEAFF. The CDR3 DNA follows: TGCGCCAGCAGCCAAGACCTCGGGGTTCGCGCTGAAGCTTTCTTT.

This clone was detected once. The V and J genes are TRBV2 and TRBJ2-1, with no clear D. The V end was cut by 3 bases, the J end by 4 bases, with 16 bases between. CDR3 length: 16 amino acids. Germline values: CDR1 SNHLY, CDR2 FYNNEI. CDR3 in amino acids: CASSDLPTTIYNEQFF. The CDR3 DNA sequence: TGTGCCAGCAGTGACTTGCCCACTACTATTTACAATGAGCAGTTCTTC.

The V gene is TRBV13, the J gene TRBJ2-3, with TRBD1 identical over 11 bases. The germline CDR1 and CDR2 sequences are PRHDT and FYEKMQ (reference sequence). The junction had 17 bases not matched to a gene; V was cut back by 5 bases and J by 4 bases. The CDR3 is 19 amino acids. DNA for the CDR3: TGTGCCAGCAGCCAAGGGACAGGGGGACTGGTTGGGCTGCCAGATACGCAGTATTTT. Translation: CASSQGTGGLVGLPDTQYF.

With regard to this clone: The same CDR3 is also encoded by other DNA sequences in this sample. The DNA of the CDR3 is TGTGCCAGTTCCTGGACCAGCAATCAGCCCCAGCATTTT. It is translated as CASSWTSNQPQHF. The rearrangement uses TRBV19 and TRBJ1-5, with no clear D. CDR3 length equals 13 residues. Germline loops: CDR1 LNHDA, CDR2 SQIVND (reference sequence). Trimming shortened V by 8 bases and J by 1 base, and 9 bases separated the two germline ends.

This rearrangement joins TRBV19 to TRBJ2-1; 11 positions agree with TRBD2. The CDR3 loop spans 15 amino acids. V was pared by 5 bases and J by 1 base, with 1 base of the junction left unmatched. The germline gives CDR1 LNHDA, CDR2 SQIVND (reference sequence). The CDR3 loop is CASSVAGGSYNEQFF. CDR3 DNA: TGTGCCAGTAGTGTAGCGGGAGGGTCCTACAATGAGCAGTTCTTC. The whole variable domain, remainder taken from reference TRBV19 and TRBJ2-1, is DGGITQSPKYLFRKEGQNVTLSCEQNLNHDAMYWYRQDPGQGLRLIYYSQIVNDFQKGDIAEGYSVSREKKESFPLTVTSAQKNPTAFYLCASSVAGGSYNEQFFGPGTRLTVL.

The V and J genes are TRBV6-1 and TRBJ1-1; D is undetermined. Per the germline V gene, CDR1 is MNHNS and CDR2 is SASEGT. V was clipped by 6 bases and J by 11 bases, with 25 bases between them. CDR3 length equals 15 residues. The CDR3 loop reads CASRSPSMGTPTAFF. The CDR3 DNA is TGTGCCAGCAGATCCCCTTCGATGGGTACCCCTACGGCTTTCTTT.

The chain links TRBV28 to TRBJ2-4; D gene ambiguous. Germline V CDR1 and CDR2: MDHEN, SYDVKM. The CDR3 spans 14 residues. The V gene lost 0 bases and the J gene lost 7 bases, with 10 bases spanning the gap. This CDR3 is CASSLCCGLNIQYF. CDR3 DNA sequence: TGTGCCAGCAGTTTATGTTGTGGTTTGAACATTCAGTACTTC.

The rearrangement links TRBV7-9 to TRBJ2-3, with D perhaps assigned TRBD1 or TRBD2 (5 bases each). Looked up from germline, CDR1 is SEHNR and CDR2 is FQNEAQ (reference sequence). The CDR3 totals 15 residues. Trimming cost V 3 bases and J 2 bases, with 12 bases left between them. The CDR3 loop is CASSFRDRDTDTQYF. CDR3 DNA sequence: TGTGCCAGCAGCTTCCGGGACCGAGACACAGATACGCAGTATTTT.

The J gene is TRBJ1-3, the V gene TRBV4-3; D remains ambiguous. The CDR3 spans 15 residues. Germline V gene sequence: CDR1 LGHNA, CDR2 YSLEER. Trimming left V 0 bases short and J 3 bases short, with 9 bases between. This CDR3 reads CASSQDVRVGNTIYF. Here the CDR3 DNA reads TGCGCCAGCAGCCAAGATGTTCGGGTTGGAAACACCATATATTTT.

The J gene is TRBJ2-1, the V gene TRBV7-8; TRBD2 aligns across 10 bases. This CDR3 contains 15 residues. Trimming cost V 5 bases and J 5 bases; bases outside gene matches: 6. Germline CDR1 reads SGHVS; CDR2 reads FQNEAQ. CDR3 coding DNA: TGTGCCAGCAGCCCCGGTCTAGCGGGGGACAATGAGCAGTTCTTC. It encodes CASSPGLAGDNEQFF.

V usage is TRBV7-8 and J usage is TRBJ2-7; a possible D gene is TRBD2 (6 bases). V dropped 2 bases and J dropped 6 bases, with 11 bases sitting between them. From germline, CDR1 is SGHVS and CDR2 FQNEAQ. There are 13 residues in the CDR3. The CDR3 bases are TGTGCCAGCAGCTTAAAGCGCGGGGTCGAGCAGTACGTC. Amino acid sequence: CASSLKRGVEQYV.

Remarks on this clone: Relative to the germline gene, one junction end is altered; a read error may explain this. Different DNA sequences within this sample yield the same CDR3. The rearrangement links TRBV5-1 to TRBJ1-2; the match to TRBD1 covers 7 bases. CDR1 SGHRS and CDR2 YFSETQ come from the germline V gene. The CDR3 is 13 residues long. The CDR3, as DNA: TGTGCCAGCAGGGGGACAGAGCTCTATGGCTACACCTTC. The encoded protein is CASRGTELYGYTF.

In nucleotides, the CDR3 is TGCGCCAGCAGCCAAGAAGAGGGGAGGGTCCAGCCCCAGCATTTT. Residues: CASSQEEGRVQPQHF. This chain uses TRBV4-1 with TRBJ1-5, with a weak D call TRBD1 (5 bases). CDR1 and CDR2 from the germline V gene are MGHRA and YSYEKL. Trimming took off 0 bases at V and 7 bases at J, with 13 bases between the two ends. This CDR3 comprises 15 residues.

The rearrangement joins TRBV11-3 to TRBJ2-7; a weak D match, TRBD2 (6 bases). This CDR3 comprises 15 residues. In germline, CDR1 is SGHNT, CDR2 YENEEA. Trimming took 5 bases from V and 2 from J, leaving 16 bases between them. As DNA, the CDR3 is TGTGCCAGCAGCCTACTAGGAGGGGCGACCTACGAGCAGTACTTC. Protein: CASSLLGGATYEQYF. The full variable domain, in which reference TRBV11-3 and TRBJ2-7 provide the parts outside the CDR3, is EAGVVQSPRYKIIEKKQPVAFWCNPISGHNTLYWYLQNLGQGPELLIRYENEEAVDDSQLPKDRFSAERLKGVDSTLKIQPAELGDSAVYLCASSLLGGATYEQYFGPGTRLTVT.

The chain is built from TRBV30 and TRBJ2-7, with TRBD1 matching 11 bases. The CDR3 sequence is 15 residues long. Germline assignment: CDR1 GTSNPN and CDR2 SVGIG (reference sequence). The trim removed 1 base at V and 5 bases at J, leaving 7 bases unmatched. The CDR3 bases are TGTGCCTGGAGTGGTGGGACAGGGGGTTTCGACGAGCAGTACTTC. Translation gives CAWSGGTGGFDEQYF.